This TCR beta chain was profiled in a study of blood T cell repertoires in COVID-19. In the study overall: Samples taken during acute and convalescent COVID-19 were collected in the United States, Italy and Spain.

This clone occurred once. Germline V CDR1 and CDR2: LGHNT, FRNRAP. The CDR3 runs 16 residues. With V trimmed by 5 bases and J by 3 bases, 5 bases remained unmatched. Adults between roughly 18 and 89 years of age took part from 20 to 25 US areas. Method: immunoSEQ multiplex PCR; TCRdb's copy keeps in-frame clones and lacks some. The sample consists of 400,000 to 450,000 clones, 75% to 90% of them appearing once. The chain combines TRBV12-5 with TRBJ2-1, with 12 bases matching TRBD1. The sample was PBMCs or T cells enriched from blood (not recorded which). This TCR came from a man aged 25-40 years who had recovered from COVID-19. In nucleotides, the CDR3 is TGTGCTAGTGGTCGGGGACAGGGGGCAGGCTACAATGAGCAGTTCTTC. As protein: CASGRGQGAGYNEQFF.